This T cell receptor beta chain is drawn from a study of T cell repertoires in cytomegalovirus infection. Study context: Matching HLA type, along with CMV infection, was indicated by public TCR beta signatures.

Study-wide findings and caveats: Predominance within the ex vivo response was attributable to HLA-C-restricted CMV-specific TCR beta clonotypes. The study identified carriers of CMV plus the relevant HLA from cumulative public TCR beta family frequency.

This clonotype was detected many times. The antigen is unknown. TCRdb passed the reads through MiXCR, listing each CDR3 protein once. The table lists roughly 250,000 distinct CDR3 sequences, over 20% of them singletons. The sample consisted of CD8+ T cells from PBMCs. The TCR sequence derives from a human donor in good health (CMV status not recorded). Some clones in this sample may be carry-over from other donors' samples.

The CDR3 DNA follows: TGTGCCAGCAGCCGCCGGGACTCTCACTACAATGAGCAGTTCTTC. Translating it yields CASSRRDSHYNEQFF. The chain is built from TRBV7-3 and TRBJ2-1; TRBD2 might be the D (6 bases). Trimming left V 5 bases short and J 3 bases short, with 14 bases between. CDR1 is SGHTA, CDR2 FQGTGA, per germline. This CDR3 has 15 residues.